This TCR beta chain stems from a study of cytomegalovirus exposure and HLA in healthy donors. The CDR3 has 15 amino acids. The germline CDR1 and CDR2 sequences are SGDLS and YYNGEE. The ends lost 2 bases at V and 6 bases at J; junction bases unmatched: 8. PCR amplification relied on 60 Vbeta primers (plus 13 Jbeta primers). TCRdb's table, derived via immunoSEQ multiplex PCR, lists solely in-frame clones and lacks some. The sample yields 150,000 to 200,000 clones, roughly 79% seen once. Sample: PBMCs. The V call is TRBV9, the J call TRBJ2-3; 8 bases match TRBD1. The sequence derives from a man aged 30 to 39 in good health and CMV-seronegative. The CDR3 DNA reads TGTGCCAGCAGCGTGGATCCCGGGGACAGGGATACGCAGTATTTT. Residues: CASSVDPGDRDTQYF. Supplemented by reference TRBV9 and TRBJ2-3, the full variable domain reads DSGVTQTPKHLITATGQRVTLRCSPRSGDLSVYWYQQSLDQGLQFLIQYYNGEERAKGNILERFSAQQFPDLHSELNLSSLELGDSALYFCASSVDPGDRDTQYFGPGTRLTVL.